This T cell receptor (beta chain) was captured by sequencing in a study of radiation and T cells in renal cell carcinoma. Findings of the study overall: Irradiated tumors had higher TCR clonality than control tumors.

Per the germline V gene, CDR1 is LNHDA and CDR2 is SQIVND (reference sequence). CDR3 size: 15 residues. With 0 bases removed from V and 3 bases from J, the gap between germline ends came to 11 bases. Data came from immunoSEQ multiplex PCR; TCRdb stores just in-frame clones and leaves some out. The sample includes 15,000 to 20,000 clones, about 50% of them seen just once. This clone has just a few counts. What it recognizes is unknown. Treatment defined: 15 Gy SBRT to primary tumor, nephrectomy 4 weeks later. Sequencing used tumor tissue, obtained from a patient whose treatment included radiotherapy and nephrectomy. J is TRBJ1-2 and V is TRBV19, with a tentative D call TRBD1 (6 bases). The receptor was derived from a man between 45 and 60 years old with renal cell carcinoma. The CDR3 DNA sequence: TGTGCCAGTAGTATAGAGCCCAGGACAGACTATGGCTACACCTTC. This codes for CASSIEPRTDYGYTF.